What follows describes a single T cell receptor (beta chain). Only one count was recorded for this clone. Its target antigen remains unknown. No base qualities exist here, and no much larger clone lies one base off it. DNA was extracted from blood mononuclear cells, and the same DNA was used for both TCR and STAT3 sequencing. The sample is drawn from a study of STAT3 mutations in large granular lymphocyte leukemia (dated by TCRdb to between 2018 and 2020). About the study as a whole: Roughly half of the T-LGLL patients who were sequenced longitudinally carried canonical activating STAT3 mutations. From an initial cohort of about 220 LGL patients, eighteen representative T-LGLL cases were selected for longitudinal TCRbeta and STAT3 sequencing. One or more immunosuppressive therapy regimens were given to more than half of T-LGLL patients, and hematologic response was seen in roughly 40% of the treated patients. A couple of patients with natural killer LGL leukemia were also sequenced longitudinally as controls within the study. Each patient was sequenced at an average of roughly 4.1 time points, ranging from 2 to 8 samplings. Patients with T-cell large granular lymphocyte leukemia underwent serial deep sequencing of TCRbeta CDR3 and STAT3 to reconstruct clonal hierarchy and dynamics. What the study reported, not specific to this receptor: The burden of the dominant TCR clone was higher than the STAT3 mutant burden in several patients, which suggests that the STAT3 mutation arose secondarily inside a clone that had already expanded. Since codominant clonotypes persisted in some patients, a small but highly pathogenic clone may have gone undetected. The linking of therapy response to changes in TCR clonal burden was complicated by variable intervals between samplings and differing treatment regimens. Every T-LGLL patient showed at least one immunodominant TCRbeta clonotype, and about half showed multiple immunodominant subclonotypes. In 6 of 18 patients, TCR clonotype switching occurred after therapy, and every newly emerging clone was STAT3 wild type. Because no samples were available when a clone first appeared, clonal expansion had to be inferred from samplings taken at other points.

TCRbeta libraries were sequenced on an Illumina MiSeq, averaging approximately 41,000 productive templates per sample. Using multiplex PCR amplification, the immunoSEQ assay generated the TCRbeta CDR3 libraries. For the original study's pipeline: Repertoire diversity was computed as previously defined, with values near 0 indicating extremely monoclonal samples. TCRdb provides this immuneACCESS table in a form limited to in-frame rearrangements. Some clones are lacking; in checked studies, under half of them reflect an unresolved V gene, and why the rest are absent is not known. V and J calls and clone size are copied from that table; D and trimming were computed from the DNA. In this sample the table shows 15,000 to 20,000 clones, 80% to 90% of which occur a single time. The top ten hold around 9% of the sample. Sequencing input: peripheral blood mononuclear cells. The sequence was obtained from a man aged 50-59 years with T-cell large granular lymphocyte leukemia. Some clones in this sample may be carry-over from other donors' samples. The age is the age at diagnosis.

In nucleotides, the sequence is TGTGCCAGCAGACCCGAGGGCTGGGATCGGGAGACCCAGTACTTC. This encodes CASRPEGWDRETQYF. Recombination joined TRBV4-2 with TRBJ2-5; TRBD2 is possibly the D segment (5 matching bases). The CDR3 covers 15 residues, taking in both the cysteine and the phenylalanine. Solely the CDR3 DNA is kept, with 45 bases framed from the first base. CDR1 LGHNA and CDR2 YNFKEQ were looked up in the germline V gene. V is pared back by 6 bases and J by 5 bases, with 19 bases lying between the germline termini.